This T cell receptor (beta chain) was observed in a study of cytomegalovirus exposure and HLA in healthy donors. The CDR3 runs to 16 residues. Germline CDR1 is LGHNA and CDR2 is YSLEER. J was trimmed by 4 bases and V by 0 bases; bases with no gene match: 6. This clone was picked up one time. It was with 60 Vbeta and 13 Jbeta primers that the PCR ran. Measured with immunoSEQ multiplex PCR; TCRdb has only the in-frame clones, and not every one. The profile shows about 160,000 clones, roughly 80% of them singletons. The chain couples TRBV4-3 to TRBJ1-3, with 7 nucleotides matching TRBD1. The clonotype originates from a female donor in good health and CMV-seronegative. Material for sequencing was PBMCs. The CDR3 loop reads CASSQDLGGPGNTIYF. The DNA of the CDR3 is TGCGCCAGCAGCCAAGATCTAGGGGGCCCAGGAAACACCATATATTTT.